What follows are 10 T cell receptor beta chains derived from one specimen sequenced in a study of blood T cells in healthy people across ages. Primers used in a second PCR of roughly 6 to 11 cycles were a sample-barcoded 5' primer and a J-beta primer mix. Each CDR3 protein is one row after TCRdb ran MiXCR on the 5' RACE reads. The table lists more than 650,000 distinct CDR3 sequences, 50% to 65% of them singletons. The sequencing input was blood. The receptor source for this set is a man older than 75 in good health.

V gene TRBV6-5 combines with J gene TRBJ2-1; 7 bases align to TRBD1. Germline V gene sequence: CDR1 MNHEY, CDR2 SVGAGI. V lost 7 bases, J lost 7 bases, and 13 bases stayed unmatched. The CDR3 is 15 amino acids. This CDR3 reads CASTRRGTASNEQFF. DNA of the CDR3: TGTGCCAGCACCCGAAGAGGGACAGCTTCGAATGAGCAGTTCTTC.

Only a few counts were recorded for this clonotype. The J gene is TRBJ2-1, the V gene TRBV12-3 or TRBV12-4; D remains ambiguous. Trimming took 3 bases from V and 1 from J, leaving 10 bases between them. This CDR3 region has 15 residues. The CDR3 region is CASSFFAGSYNEQFF. In DNA, the CDR3 is TGTGCCAGCAGTTTTTTCGCTGGGTCCTACAATGAGCAGTTCTTC.

As concerns this clonotype: It may be a read error: a sequence one base away is much more abundant. This chain joins TRBV24-1 and TRBJ2-5, with D uncertain. The CDR3 contains 16 residues. Deletions cut 0 bases from V and 2 bases from J, with 12 bases between. CDR1 is KGHDR and CDR2 is SFDVKD in the germline V gene. CDR3 nucleotide sequence: TGTGCCACCAGTGATTTGTGGAAGGGCAAACAAGAGACCCAGTACTTC. Translating it yields CATSDLWKGKQETQYF.

The chain couples TRBV7-9 to TRBJ1-4; 7 nucleotides align to TRBD1. Trimming at V came to 5 bases and at J to 10 bases, leaving 16 bases not matched to a gene. The germline V gene encodes CDR1 SEHNR and CDR2 FQNEAQ (reference sequence). This CDR3 region has 16 residues. CDR3 region: CASSATDRATPGKLFF. For the CDR3, the DNA is TGTGCCAGCAGCGCGACCGACAGGGCGACCCCTGGAAAACTGTTTTTT.

The gene calls are TRBV6-5 and TRBJ2-1; 11 nucleotides align to TRBD2. Trimming removed 2 bases from V and 5 bases from J; junction bases left unmatched: 8. Germline assignment: CDR1 MNHEY and CDR2 SVGAGI. This CDR3 region has 17 residues. As DNA, the CDR3 is TGTGCCAGCAGTTACAGGTCTAGCGGGGGGAAGCACAATGAGCAGTTCTTC. Its protein is CASSYRSSGGKHNEQFF.

About this clonotype: One junction end disagrees with the germline gene, perhaps due to a read error. This rearrangement joins TRBV5-6 to TRBJ1-2; TRBD1 aligns across 8 bases. CDR1 SGHDT and CDR2 YYEEEE come from the germline V gene. The CDR3 is 14 residues long. CDR3 protein: CTSSPDQGAGGYTF. The CDR3 region has the DNA TGTACCAGCAGCCCGGACCAGGGGGCGGGTGGCTACACCTTC. The full variable domain, rest sourced from reference TRBV5-6 and TRBJ1-2, is DAGVTQSPTHLIKTRGQQVTLRCSPKSGHDTVSWYQQALGQGPQFIFQYYEEEERQRGNFPDRFSGHQFPNYSSELNVNALLLGDSALYLCTSSPDQGAGGYTFGSGTRLTVV.

This clonotype was picked up a small number of times. The chain combines TRBV12-3 or TRBV12-4 with TRBJ2-1; perhaps TRBD1 as D (5 bases). V lost 10 bases and J lost 10, with 17 bases in between. This CDR3 comprises 12 residues. CDR3 nucleotide sequence: TGTGCCACCTCCAGGGTACCAACGGAGCAGTTCTTC. Protein sequence: CATSRVPTEQFF.

This clonotype came up many times. This chain uses TRBV20-1 with TRBJ2-1; possible D gene TRBD2, 5 bases. The CDR3 totals 12 residues. Germline V CDR1 and CDR2: DFQATT, SNEGSKA (reference sequence). V gave up 6 bases and J gave up 3 bases, with 9 bases separating them. CDR3 in amino acids: CSARTRYNEQFF. DNA of the CDR3: TGCAGTGCCCGGACTCGCTACAATGAGCAGTTCTTC.

The CDR3 is CASATGAGEQFF. In nucleotides, the CDR3 is TGTGCCAGCGCGACGGGGGCGGGTGAGCAGTTCTTC. This chain connects TRBV2 to TRBJ2-1; D might be TRBD1 or TRBD2, each matching 6 bases. Germline lookup yields CDR1 SNHLY and CDR2 FYNNEI. The CDR3 runs to 12 residues. The V gene lost 8 bases and the J gene lost 9 bases, with 14 bases spanning the gap.

This clonotype showed up just once. This rearrangement joins TRBV6-1 to TRBJ1-5; tentative D call: TRBD1 (6 bases). The CDR3 runs 13 residues. V dropped 10 bases and J dropped 3 bases, with 13 bases sitting between them. Germline V gene lookup returns CDR1 MNHNS and CDR2 SASEGT. CDR3 DNA: TGTGCCACCCAGGGACAACTCAATCAGCCCCAGCATTTT. As protein: CATQGQLNQPQHF.